This TCR beta chain is drawn from a study of T cell responses to AZD1222 COVID-19 vaccine. The CDR3 covers 15 residues. Trimming took 7 bases from V and 2 from J, leaving 17 bases between them. Germline loops: CDR1 LNHDA, CDR2 SQIVND (reference sequence). General study points: Sampled repertoires all dated from after the peak T cell response.

This table comes from immunoSEQ multiplex PCR, and its TCRdb copy is limited to in-frame clones, with some not included. The sample has under 200,000 clones; 90% are singletons. In its sample, this clone was seen once. No antigen is known for it. Sequences were derived from peripheral blood, sampled on day 0 of AZD1222 vaccination. The genes are TRBV19 and TRBJ1-2; unclear D gene. This TCR was recovered from an adult in good health. CDR3: CASNEVEGLNYGYTF. The CDR3 DNA sequence: TGTGCCAGTAATGAAGTTGAAGGGTTGAACTATGGCTACACCTTC.